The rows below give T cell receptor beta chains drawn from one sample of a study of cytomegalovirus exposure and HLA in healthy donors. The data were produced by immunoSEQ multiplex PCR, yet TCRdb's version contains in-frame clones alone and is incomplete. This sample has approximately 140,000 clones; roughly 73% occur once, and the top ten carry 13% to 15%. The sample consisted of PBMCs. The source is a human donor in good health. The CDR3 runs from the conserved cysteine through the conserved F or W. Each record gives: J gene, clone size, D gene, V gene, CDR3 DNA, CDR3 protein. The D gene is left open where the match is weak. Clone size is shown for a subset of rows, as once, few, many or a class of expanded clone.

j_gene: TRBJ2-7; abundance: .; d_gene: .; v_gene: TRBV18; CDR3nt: TGTGCCAGCTCACCGCCCGGGACAACCTACGAGCAGTACTTC; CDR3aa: CASSPPGTTYEQYF
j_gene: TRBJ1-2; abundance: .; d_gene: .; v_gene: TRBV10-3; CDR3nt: TGTGCCATCAGGGACGACAGACCCTATGGCTACACCTTC; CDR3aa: CAIRDDRPYGYTF
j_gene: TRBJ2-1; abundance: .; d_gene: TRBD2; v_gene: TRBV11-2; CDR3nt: TGTGCCAGCAGCTCCCGTCCGGGACTAGCGGTTCTCAGTGAGCAGTTCTTC; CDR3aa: CASSSRPGLAVLSEQFF
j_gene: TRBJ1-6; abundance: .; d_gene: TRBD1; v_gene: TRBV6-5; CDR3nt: TGTGCCAGCAGTGACAGGGAGAATTCACCCCTCCACTTT; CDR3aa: CASSDRENSPLHF
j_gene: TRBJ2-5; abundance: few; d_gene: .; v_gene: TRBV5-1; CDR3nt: TGCGCCAGCAGCTTGCGAGAGACCCAGTACTTC; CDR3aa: CASSLRETQYF
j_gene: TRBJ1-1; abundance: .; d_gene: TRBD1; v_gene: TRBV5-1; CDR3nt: TGCGCCAGCAGCCGATGGACAGGGGATGAAGCTTTCTTT; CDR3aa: CASSRWTGDEAFF
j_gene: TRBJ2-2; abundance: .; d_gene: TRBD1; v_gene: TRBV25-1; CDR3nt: TGTGCCAGCGGGGACAGGGTCGGGGGCGGGGAGCTGTTTTTT; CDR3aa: CASGDRVGGGELFF
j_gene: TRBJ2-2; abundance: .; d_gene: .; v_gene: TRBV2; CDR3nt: TGTGCCAGCAGAACAGGGAGTAGGTACACCGGGGAGCTGTTTTTT; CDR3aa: CASRTGSRYTGELFF
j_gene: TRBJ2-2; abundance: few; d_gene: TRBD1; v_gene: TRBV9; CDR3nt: TGTGCCAGCAGCGCCGGGACAGGGTCCCACGGGGAGCTGTTTTTT; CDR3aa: CASSAGTGSHGELFF
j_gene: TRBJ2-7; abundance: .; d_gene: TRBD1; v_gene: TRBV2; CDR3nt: TGTGCCAGCAGAGCCTCGACAGGGTCCATTTCCTACGAGCAGTACTTC; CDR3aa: CASRASTGSISYEQYF
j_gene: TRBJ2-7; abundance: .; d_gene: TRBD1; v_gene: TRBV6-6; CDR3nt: TGTGCCAGCAGGTGGGACAGGGGAAACTACGAGCAGTACTTC; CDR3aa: CASRWDRGNYEQYF
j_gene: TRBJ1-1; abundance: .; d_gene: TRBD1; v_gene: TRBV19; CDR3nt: TGTGCCAGTAGCGCCACAGGGGGCGTGAACACTGAAGCTTTCTTT; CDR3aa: CASSATGGVNTEAFF
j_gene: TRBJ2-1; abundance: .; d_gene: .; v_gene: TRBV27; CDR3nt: TGTGCCAGCAGGCAGATTTGGAATGAGCAGTTCTTC; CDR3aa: CASRQIWNEQFF